These 14 T cell receptor beta chains were all obtained from the same sample, sequenced in a study of OX40 agonist ivuxolimab in advanced cancers. The method was immunoSEQ multiplex PCR; TCRdb's version includes in-frame clones alone and lacks a portion of them. The table has around 30,000 clones, around 90% seen once. This specimen was CD4+ or CD8+ T cells sorted from blood, taken in a trial of the OX40 agonist ivuxolimab. The receptors shown here come from an adult with an advanced solid tumor such as melanoma, head and neck, liver or kidney cancer.

The chain has TRBV28 and TRBJ2-7, with 9 bases fitting TRBD2. Germline CDR1 is MDHEN and CDR2 is SYDVKM. Trimming removed 4 bases from V and 2 bases from J; junction bases left unmatched: 3. The CDR3 extends over 14 amino acids. The CDR3 DNA reads TGTGCCAGCAGTTCTAGCGGGGTGACCTACGAGCAGTACTTC. Its translation: CASSSSGVTYEQYF.

This clone was observed once. This rearrangement joins TRBV9 to TRBJ1-1; the D gene is possibly TRBD1 (5 bases). Trimming removed 0 bases from V and 2 bases from J, with 5 bases in between. Per the germline V gene, CDR1 is SGDLS and CDR2 is YYNGEE. The CDR3 has 13 amino acids. The CDR3 DNA reads as TGTGCCAGCAGCGTAGGGGACAACACTGAAGCTTTCTTT. Translated: CASSVGDNTEAFF.

The J gene is TRBJ2-1, the V gene TRBV5-1, with 13 bases matching TRBD2. V lost 4 bases, J lost 8 bases, and 9 bases stayed unmatched. Germline V lookup: CDR1 SGHRS, CDR2 YFSETQ. This CDR3 is built from 16 residues. In nucleotides, the CDR3 is TGCGCCAGCAGCCGCGGACTAGCGGGAGACAAAGATGAGCAGTTCTTC. It is translated as CASSRGLAGDKDEQFF.

J is TRBJ2-5 and V is TRBV30; D gene uncertain. Looked up from germline, CDR1 is GTSNPN and CDR2 is SVGIG (reference sequence). The CDR3 runs to 12 residues. The V end was cut by 2 bases, the J end by 5 bases, with 9 bases between. The CDR3 nucleotides are TGTGCCTGGAGTATGGACCTTGAGACCCAGTACTTC. Residues: CAWSMDLETQYF.

The chain couples TRBV7-3 to TRBJ2-1; 9 nucleotides match TRBD2. CDR1 and CDR2 from the germline V gene are SGHTA and FQGTGA. The CDR3 extends over 15 amino acids. After removal of 5 bases from V and 4 bases from J, the junction contained 6 bases not matched to a gene. The CDR3 sequence: CASSPQREAYNEQFF. The CDR3 DNA reads TGTGCCAGCAGCCCCCAGCGGGAGGCTTACAATGAGCAGTTCTTC. The full variable domain, with the rest looked up from reference TRBV7-3 and TRBJ2-1, is GAGVSQTPSNKVTEKGKYVELRCDPISGHTALYWYRQSLGQGPEFLIYFQGTGAADDSGLPNDRFFAVRPEGSVSTLKIQRTERGDSAVYLCASSPQREAYNEQFFGPGTRLTVL.

The CDR3 coding sequence is TGTGCCAGCAGTGACCGCCTGAACTATGGCTACACCTTC. The encoded protein is CASSDRLNYGYTF. V gene TRBV6-1 combines with J gene TRBJ1-2, with D unclear. Trimming cost V 3 bases and J 2 bases, with 7 bases left between them. Germline values: CDR1 MNHNS, CDR2 SASEGT. The CDR3 runs 13 residues.

The chain carries TRBV13 and TRBJ1-6, with a weak D call TRBD1 (5 bases). This CDR3 spans 15 amino acids. V dropped 0 bases and J dropped 10 bases, with 13 bases sitting between them. Looked up from germline, CDR1 is PRHDT and CDR2 is FYEKMQ (reference sequence). DNA of the CDR3: TGTGCCAGCAGCTTAGGCGGTAGGGGTGGGTCACCCCTCCACTTT. It encodes CASSLGGRGGSPLHF.

Regarding this clone: A junction end diverges from the germline sequence, so it may reflect a read error. The genes are TRBV11-2 and TRBJ1-3; D may be TRBD1 (6 bases). Germline loops: CDR1 SGHAT, CDR2 FQNNGV. This CDR3 has 11 amino acids. CDR3 sequence reads: CASSLLVRQDF. The CDR3 DNA sequence: TGTGCCAGCAGCTTGCTAGTTCGACAGGATTTT.

The chain carries TRBV5-4 and TRBJ2-3; D is possibly TRBD2 (5 bases). V dropped 1 base and J dropped 5 bases, with 11 bases sitting between them. The CDR3 runs to 14 residues. Germline CDR1 is SGHNT and CDR2 is YYREEE (reference sequence). CDR3 DNA sequence: TGTGCCAGCAGCTTGACGGAGGAGGTAGATACGCAGTATTTT. Protein: CASSLTEEVDTQYF.

The gene calls are TRBV2 and TRBJ2-7; D is ambiguous. This CDR3 contains 13 residues. Germline V lookup: CDR1 SNHLY, CDR2 FYNNEI. Trimming removed 11 bases at V and 2 bases at J, with 16 bases between. This chain's CDR3 is CAGQTPYTYEQYF. The CDR3 DNA is TGTGCCGGCCAGACACCTTATACCTACGAGCAGTACTTC.

The J gene is TRBJ2-2, the V gene TRBV6-6, with D uncertain. Trimming shortened V by 2 bases and J by 0 bases, and 4 bases separated the two germline ends. Germline-derived CDR1 and CDR2 are MNHNY and SVGAGI (reference sequence). This CDR3 region has 14 residues. The CDR3 nucleotides read TGTGCCAGCAGTTACACAGCGAACACCGGGGAGCTGTTTTTT. Amino acid sequence: CASSYTANTGELFF.

This clone is a singleton in its sample. The gene calls are TRBV5-6 and TRBJ2-5; 10 bases match TRBD1. V lost 0 bases and J lost 4; bases outside the gene matches: 6. This CDR3 has 16 residues. CDR1 and CDR2 from the germline V gene are SGHDT and YYEEEE. CDR3 bases: TGTGCCAGCAGCTTGGGACAGGGGGCTCTAGGAGAGACCCAGTACTTC. This translates into CASSLGQGALGETQYF.

This chain joins TRBV7-2 and TRBJ2-1; 8 bases match TRBD2. The germline gives CDR1 SGHTA, CDR2 FQGNSA. There are 13 residues in the CDR3. Trimming removed 5 bases from V and 9 bases from J; junction bases left unmatched: 6. CDR3 residues: CASSPGTRGEQFF. CDR3 coding DNA: TGTGCCAGCAGCCCGGGGACTAGAGGTGAGCAGTTCTTC.

This clone was seen more than once but under ten times. The CDR3: CASSRDGWAEQYF. The DNA of the CDR3 is TGTGCCAGCTCACGCGATGGATGGGCCGAGCAGTACTTC. The chain uses TRBV18 and TRBJ2-7; D is uncertain. The CDR3 contains 13 residues. The V gene lost 4 bases and the J gene lost 6 bases, with 13 bases spanning the gap. Germline-derived CDR1 and CDR2 are KGHSH and LQKENI.